This T cell receptor beta chain was identified in a study of blood T cells in healthy people across ages. This clonotype was observed many times. One end of the junction does not line up with germline, which may come from a read error. Every sample had a minimum of 6 million PBMCs isolated. Alongside a J-beta primer mix, a sample-barcoded 5' primer served in a second PCR lasting roughly 7 to 11 cycles. TCRdb fed the 5' RACE reads into MiXCR, producing one record per CDR3 protein. The sample includes 1.5 million to 2 million distinct CDR3 sequences, 28% of them seen just once. The TCR was taken from a woman in her thirties in good health. The sample consisted of blood.

CDR3 coding DNA: TGTGCCAGCAGGGCTGATAAGCAGTATTTT. It translates to CASRADKQYF. The V gene is TRBV7-2, the J gene TRBJ2-3, with D unresolved. This CDR3 is built from 10 residues. The germline gives CDR1 SGHTA, CDR2 FQGNSA.